The sequence of this T cell receptor beta chain was determined in a study of post-analysis software for immune sequencing data. General study results and limits: Relative to controls, patients with multiple sclerosis showed significantly lower normalized Chao1 diversity. TRBV5-6, TRBV5-1 and TRBV20-1 were among four to six TRBV segments more frequent in patients than controls.

Unique-molecular-identifier-tagged TCR beta cDNA libraries were used. TCRdb re-called the PCR reads through MiXCR, storing one row per CDR3 protein. The sample lists about 430,000 distinct CDR3 sequences, less than 40% occurring once. A note on this clonotype: Its antigen is unknown.

Trimming left V 0 bases short and J 4 bases short, with 12 bases between. This CDR3 contains 14 residues. CDR1 DFQATT and CDR2 SNEGSKA come from the germline V gene (reference sequence). The sequence was obtained from a girl aged 2 to 9 with multiple sclerosis. The rearrangement links TRBV20-1 to TRBJ1-1, with D uncertain. Material: blood. The CDR3 is CSARDVRRGTEAFF. DNA of the CDR3: TGCAGTGCTAGAGATGTTCGTCGTGGCACTGAAGCTTTCTTT.